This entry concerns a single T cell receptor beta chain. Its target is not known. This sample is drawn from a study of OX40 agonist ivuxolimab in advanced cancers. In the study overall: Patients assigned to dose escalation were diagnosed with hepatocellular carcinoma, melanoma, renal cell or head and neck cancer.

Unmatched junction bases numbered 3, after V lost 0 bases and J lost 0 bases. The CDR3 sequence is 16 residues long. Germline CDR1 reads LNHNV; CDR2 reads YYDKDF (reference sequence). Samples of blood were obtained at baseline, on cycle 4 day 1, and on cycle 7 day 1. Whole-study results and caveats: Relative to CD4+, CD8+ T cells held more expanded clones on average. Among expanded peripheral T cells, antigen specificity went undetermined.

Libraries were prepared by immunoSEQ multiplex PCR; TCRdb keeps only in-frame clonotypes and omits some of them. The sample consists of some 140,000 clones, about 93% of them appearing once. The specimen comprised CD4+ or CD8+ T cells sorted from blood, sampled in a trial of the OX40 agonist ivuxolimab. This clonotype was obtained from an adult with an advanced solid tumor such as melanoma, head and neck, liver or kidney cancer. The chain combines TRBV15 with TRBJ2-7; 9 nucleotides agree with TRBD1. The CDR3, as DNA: TGTGCCACCAGCAGAGACCCGGGACAGGGCTCCTACGAGCAGTACTTC. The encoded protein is CATSRDPGQGSYEQYF.